This TCR beta chain was recorded in a study of blood T cell repertoires in COVID-19. CDR1 is MNHNY and CDR2 is SVGAGI in the germline V gene (reference sequence). V was clipped by 6 bases and J by 3 bases, with 28 bases between them. This CDR3 contains 19 residues. TCRdb's copy holds only in-frame clones and misses some; the assay was immunoSEQ multiplex PCR. The table has about 310,000 clones, around 86% seen once. The receptor's source is a man aged 50-60 years with active or convalescent COVID-19. The genes are TRBV6-6 and TRBJ2-3; the D gene is possibly TRBD1 (6 bases). Input material: peripheral blood. The CDR3 region has the DNA TGTGCCAGCAGCTCCCGGACAGAGGAGGATCCATTACATACAGATACGCAGTATTTT. Amino acid sequence: CASSSRTEEDPLHTDTQYF.